This TCR beta chain was recorded in a study of T cell changes during pregnancy in multiple sclerosis. The data were produced by immunoSEQ multiplex PCR, yet TCRdb's version contains in-frame clones alone and is incomplete. The sample records about 71,000 clones, approximately 90% being singletons. J gave up 3 bases and V 5 bases, and 6 bases lay outside the gene matches. Germline CDR1 LGHNA, CDR2 YSLEER. The CDR3 is 15 amino acids. The chain employs TRBV4-3 and TRBJ2-1, with 8 bases that match TRBD2. This specimen was peripheral blood, taken in the third trimester of pregnancy. The clonotype was recovered from a female donor with multiple sclerosis, enrolled in a pregnancy study. DNA for the CDR3: TGCGCCAGCAGCAGGGCGGGAGGTAGCTACAATGAGCAGTTCTTC. Translation: CASSRAGGSYNEQFF.